This T cell receptor (beta chain) stems from a study of cytomegalovirus exposure and HLA in healthy donors. The table lists this clone with a few counts. 60 Vbeta and 13 Jbeta primers were used in PCR. The method was immunoSEQ multiplex PCR; TCRdb's version includes in-frame clones alone and lacks a portion of them. The profile shows 130,000 or so clones, over 70% of them singletons. The sequence came from a woman aged 18-29 years in good health and CMV-seronegative. The sequencing sample was made of PBMCs.

The CDR3 nucleotides read TGCGCCAGCAGCTTGAGGCGGGTCACAGATACGCAGTATTTT. Its translation is CASSLRRVTDTQYF. The V gene is TRBV5-1, the J gene TRBJ2-3, with D perhaps matching TRBD2 (5 bases). Germline V lookup: CDR1 SGHRS, CDR2 YFSETQ. This CDR3 has 14 amino acids. V was cut by 1 base and J by 2 bases, with 8 bases left in between.